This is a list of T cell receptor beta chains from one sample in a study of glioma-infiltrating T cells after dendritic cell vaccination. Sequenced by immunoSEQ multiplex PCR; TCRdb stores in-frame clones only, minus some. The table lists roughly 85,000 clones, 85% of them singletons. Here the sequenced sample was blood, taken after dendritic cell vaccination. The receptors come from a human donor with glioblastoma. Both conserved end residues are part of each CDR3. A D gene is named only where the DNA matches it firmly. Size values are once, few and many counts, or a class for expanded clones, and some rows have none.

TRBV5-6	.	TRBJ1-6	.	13	CASSQSTGTPLHF	TGTGCCAGCAGCCAATCCACCGGGACACCCCTCCACTTT
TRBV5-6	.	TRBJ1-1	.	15	CASSLGSLGRTEAFF	TGTGCCAGCAGCTTGGGGAGTCTAGGGAGGACTGAAGCTTTCTTT
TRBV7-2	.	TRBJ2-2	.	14	CASSLGLLVGELFF	TGTGCCAGCAGCTTAGGACTCCTTGTCGGGGAGCTGTTTTTT
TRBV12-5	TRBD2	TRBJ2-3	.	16	CASGLGERGGLDTQYF	TGTGCTAGTGGTTTAGGTGAGCGGGGGGGCCTGGATACGCAGTATTTT
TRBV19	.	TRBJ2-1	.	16	CASSIDGGPPYNEQFF	TGTGCCAGTAGTATAGACGGGGGTCCCCCCTACAATGAGCAGTTCTTC
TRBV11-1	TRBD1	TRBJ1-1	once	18	CASSLASTGTGIQTEAFF	TGTGCCAGCAGCTTAGCGTCGACGGGGACAGGGATTCAAACTGAAGCTTTCTTT
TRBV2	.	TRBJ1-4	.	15	CASTNNRQTNEKLFF	TGTGCCAGCACCAATAACCGACAGACTAATGAAAAACTGTTTTTT
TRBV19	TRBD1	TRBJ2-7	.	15	CASSIGTGIGYEQYF	TGTGCCAGTAGTATAGGGACAGGGATCGGCTACGAGCAGTACTTC
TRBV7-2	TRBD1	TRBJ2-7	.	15	CASSFRQGGLYEQYF	TGTGCCAGCAGCTTTAGACAGGGGGGCCTTTACGAGCAGTACTTC
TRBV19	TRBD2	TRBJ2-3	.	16	CASSKQAGGTTDTQYF	TGTGCCAGTAGTAAGCAAGCGGGAGGCACCACAGATACGCAGTATTTT
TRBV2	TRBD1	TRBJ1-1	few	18	CASSEAPTGVIPGTEAFF	TGTGCCAGCAGTGAAGCCCCGACAGGGGTGATCCCGGGCACTGAAGCTTTCTTT
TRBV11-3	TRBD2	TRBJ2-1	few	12	CASSSRTSEQFF	TGTGCCAGCAGCTCAAGGACTAGCGAGCAGTTCTTC
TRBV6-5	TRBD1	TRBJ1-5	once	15	CASSPTGASNQPQHF	TGTGCCAGCAGTCCTACAGGGGCCAGCAATCAGCCCCAGCATTTT
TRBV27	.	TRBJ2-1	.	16	CASSLASGALVNEQFF	TGTGCCAGCAGTTTGGCTTCGGGAGCGTTGGTAAATGAGCAGTTCTTC
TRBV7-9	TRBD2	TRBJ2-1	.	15	CASSFDGLAGDEQFF	TGTGCCAGCAGCTTCGACGGACTAGCGGGAGATGAGCAGTTCTTC
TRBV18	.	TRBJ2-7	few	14	CASSPEDSFYEQYF	TGTGCCAGCTCACCTGAGGACAGTTTCTACGAGCAGTACTTC
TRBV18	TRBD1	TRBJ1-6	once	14	CASSPMTGDSPLHF	TGTGCCAGCTCACCTATGACAGGGGATTCACCCCTCCACTTT
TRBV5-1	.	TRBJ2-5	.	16	CASSGGTVPFQETQYF	TGCGCCAGCAGCGGGGGGACAGTACCTTTTCAAGAGACCCAGTACTTC
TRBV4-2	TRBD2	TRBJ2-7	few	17	CASSQVFLAGALEEQYF	TGTGCCAGCAGCCAAGTCTTCCTAGCGGGAGCGTTGGAAGAGCAGTACTTC
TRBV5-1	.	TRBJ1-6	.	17	CASSLRDWSSYNSPLHF	TGCGCCAGCAGCTTGAGGGACTGGAGCTCCTATAATTCACCCCTCCACTTT
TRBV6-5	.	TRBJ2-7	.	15	CASSYTLTGGYEQYF	TGTGCCAGCAGTTACACGCTTACCGGGGGCTACGAGCAGTACTTC
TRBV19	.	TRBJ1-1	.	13	CASSVGTGDEAFF	TGTGCCAGTAGTGTCGGGACGGGAGATGAAGCTTTCTTT
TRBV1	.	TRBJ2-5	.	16	CTSTHSGDMRQETQYF	TGCACCAGCACCCACAGCGGGGACATGAGGCAAGAGACCCAGTACTTC
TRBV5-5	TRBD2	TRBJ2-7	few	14	CASTGGRGAYEQYF	TGTGCCAGCACGGGCGGGAGGGGGGCCTACGAGCAGTACTTC
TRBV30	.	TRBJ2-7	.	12	CACIRDSYEQYF	TGTGCCTGTATACGGGACTCCTACGAGCAGTACTTC
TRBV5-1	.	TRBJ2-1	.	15	CASSLIGVAYNEQFF	TGCGCCAGCAGCTTGATAGGGGTGGCCTACAATGAGCAGTTCTTC
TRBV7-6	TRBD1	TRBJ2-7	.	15	CASSRRTGNSYEQYF	TGTGCCAGCAGCAGACGGACAGGGAACTCCTACGAGCAGTACTTC
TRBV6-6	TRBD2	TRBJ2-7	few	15	CASSWGAGLTYEQYF	TGTGCCAGCAGTTGGGGAGCGGGACTAACCTACGAGCAGTACTTC
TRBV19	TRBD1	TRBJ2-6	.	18	CASSALGQGAFGANVLTF	TGTGCCAGTAGTGCGTTAGGACAGGGGGCGTTCGGGGCCAACGTCCTGACTTTC
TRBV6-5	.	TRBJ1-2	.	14	CASSSQGGSDGYTF	TGTGCCAGCAGTTCCCAGGGAGGTAGCGATGGCTACACCTTC
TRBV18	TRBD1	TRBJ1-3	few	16	CASSLGTGGSGNTIYF	TGTGCCAGCTCACTCGGGACAGGGGGCTCTGGAAACACCATATATTTT
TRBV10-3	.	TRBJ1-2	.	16	CAISEGYTPRDYGYTF	TGTGCCATCAGTGAGGGTTATACCCCGAGGGACTATGGCTACACCTTC
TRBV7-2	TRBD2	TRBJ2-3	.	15	CASSKTLAPTDTQYF	TGTGCCAGCAGCAAAACACTAGCGCCTACAGATACGCAGTATTTT
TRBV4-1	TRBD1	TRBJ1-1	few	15	CASSQAHRGRTEAFF	TGCGCCAGCAGCCAGGCCCACAGGGGGCGGACTGAAGCTTTCTTT
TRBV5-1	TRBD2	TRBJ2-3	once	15	CASRLAGVITDTQYF	TGCGCCAGCAGGCTAGCGGGGGTCATCACAGATACGCAGTATTTT
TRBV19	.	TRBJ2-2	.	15	CASSIPDTHTGELFF	TGTGCCAGTAGTATCCCGGACACCCACACCGGGGAGCTGTTTTTT
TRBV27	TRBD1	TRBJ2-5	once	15	CASSFYRGPEETQYF	TGTGCCAGCAGTTTCTACAGGGGACCCGAAGAGACCCAGTACTTC
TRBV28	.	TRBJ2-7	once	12	CASSLAGYEQYF	TGTGCCAGCAGTTTAGCAGGGTACGAGCAGTACTTC
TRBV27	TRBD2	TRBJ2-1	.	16	CASSLTSGRRNNEQFF	TGTGCCAGCAGTTTAACTAGCGGGAGGAGAAACAATGAGCAGTTCTTC
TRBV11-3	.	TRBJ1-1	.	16	CASSLGGKGMNTEAFF	TGTGCCAGCAGCTTAGGCGGGAAAGGGATGAACACTGAAGCTTTCTTT
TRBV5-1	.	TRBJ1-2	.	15	CASSLVPGNDGGYTF	TGCGCCAGCAGCTTGGTGCCAGGGAATGACGGTGGCTACACCTTC
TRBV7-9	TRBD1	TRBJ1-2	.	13	CASYRGLDYGYTF	TGTGCCAGCTACAGGGGGCTAGACTATGGCTACACCTTC
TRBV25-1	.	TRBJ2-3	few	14	CASSDPGLLDTQYF	TGTGCCAGCAGTGACCCGGGACTCCTCGATACGCAGTATTTT
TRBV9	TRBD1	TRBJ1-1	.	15	CASSVGGTVNTEAFF	TGTGCCAGCAGCGTCGGTGGGACAGTAAACACTGAAGCTTTCTTT
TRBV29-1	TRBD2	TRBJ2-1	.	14	CSVHTSGRIYEQFF	TGCAGCGTCCACACTAGCGGGAGAATCTATGAGCAGTTCTTC
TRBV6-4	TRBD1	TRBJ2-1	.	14	CASSDGTGGNEQFF	TGTGCCAGCAGTGACGGGACAGGGGGCAATGAGCAGTTCTTC
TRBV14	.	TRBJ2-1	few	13	CASSHPSGIEQFF	TGTGCCAGCAGCCACCCATCAGGGATTGAGCAGTTCTTC
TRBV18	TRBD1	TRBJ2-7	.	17	CASSTTGPGTGGYEQYF	TGTGCCAGCTCCACCACGGGCCCTGGGACAGGGGGCTACGAGCAGTACTTC